This T cell receptor beta chain was retrieved from a study of blood T cell repertoires in COVID-19. Those who participated ranged in age from roughly 18 to 89 years and resided in 20 to 30 US areas. With 6 bases clipped from V and 7 bases from J, the junction kept 4 bases outside the gene matches. This CDR3 spans 13 amino acids. Germline CDR1 reads KGHSH; CDR2 reads LQKENI. Original analysis: The authors estimated nucleated cell counts from reference gene primer amplification. Measured with immunoSEQ multiplex PCR; TCRdb has only the in-frame clones, and not every one. The DNA was the basis for D and trimming; V, J and clone size are from that table. Of around 250,000 clones in the sample, around 84% were seen once.

The chain employs TRBV18 and TRBJ1-4, with 8 nucleotides matching TRBD1. This TCR derives from a man aged 30-40 years with acute COVID-19. The sample consisted of PBMCs or T cells enriched from blood (not recorded which). CDR3 sequence: CASSDRGGEKLFF. The CDR3 bases are TGTGCCAGCTCCGACAGGGGTGGTGAAAAACTGTTTTTT.